This TCR beta chain was obtained from a study of breast tumors, draining lymph nodes, adjacent tissues. Study-wide findings and caveats: The lymph node origin of tumor T cells was framed as consistent with a hypothesis, not demonstrated. Tumor TCR diversity was below lymph nodes but above nontumor tissue. Compared with basal-like, luminal-like tumors shared significantly more repertoire with nontumor tissue. The data were judged consistent with most tumor T cells coming from lymph node and expanding in tumor.

From the multiplex PCR reads, TCRdb called clonotypes with MiXCR, one entry per CDR3 protein. The sample shows roughly 80,000 distinct CDR3 sequences, roughly 19% of them seen only once. As concerns this clonotype: What it binds is not known.

Deletions cut 3 bases from V and 1 base from J, with 2 bases between. Germline V gene lookup returns CDR1 KGHSH and CDR2 LQKENI. There are 12 residues in the CDR3. The lymph nodes were axillary draining lymph nodes from breast cancer patients. The sequenced material came from axillary lymph node tissue. The clonotype comes from a female donor with breast cancer. Some clones in this sample may be carry-over from other donors' samples. The chain links TRBV18 to TRBJ2-3; the D is unclear. The CDR3 sequence is CASSPGTDTQYF. Here the CDR3 DNA reads TGTGCCAGCTCACCGGGCACAGATACGCAGTATTTT.